Below, one TCR beta chain is given with its context. This entry belongs to a study of blood T cell repertoires in COVID-19. TCRdb's table, derived via immunoSEQ multiplex PCR, lists solely in-frame clones and lacks some. The sample contains tens of thousands of clones, 65% to 85% of which appear only once. CDR3 length: 16 amino acids. V was trimmed by 1 base and J by 1 base, leaving 13 bases between them. Germline CDR1 SGHRS, CDR2 YFSETQ. This chain connects TRBV5-1 to TRBJ2-3; possible D gene TRBD1, 5 bases. Sequencing was done on a sample of peripheral blood. The clonotype originates from an elderly woman with acute or convalescent COVID-19. The CDR3: CASSLSGNSGTDTQYF. CDR3 sequence (DNA): TGCGCCAGCAGCTTGTCAGGGAATTCTGGCACAGATACGCAGTATTTT. Filled out from reference TRBV5-1 and TRBJ2-3, the complete variable domain reads KAGVTQTPRYLIKTRGQQVTLSCSPISGHRSVSWYQQTPGQGLQFLFEYFSETQRNKGNFPGRFSGRQFSNSRSEMNVSTLELGDSALYLCASSLSGNSGTDTQYFGPGTRLTVL.